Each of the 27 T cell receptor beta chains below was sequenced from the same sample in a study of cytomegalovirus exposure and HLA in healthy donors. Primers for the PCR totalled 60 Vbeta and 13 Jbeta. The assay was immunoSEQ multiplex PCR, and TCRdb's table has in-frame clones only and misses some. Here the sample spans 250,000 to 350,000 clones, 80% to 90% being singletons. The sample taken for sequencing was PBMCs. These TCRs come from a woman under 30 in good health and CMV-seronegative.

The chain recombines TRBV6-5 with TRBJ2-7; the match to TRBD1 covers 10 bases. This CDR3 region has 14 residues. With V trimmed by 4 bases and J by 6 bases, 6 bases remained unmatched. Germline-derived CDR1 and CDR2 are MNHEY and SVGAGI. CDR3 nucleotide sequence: TGTGCCAGCAGTTCCCGACAGGGGGCGGGCGAGCAGTACTTC. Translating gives CASSSRQGAGEQYF.

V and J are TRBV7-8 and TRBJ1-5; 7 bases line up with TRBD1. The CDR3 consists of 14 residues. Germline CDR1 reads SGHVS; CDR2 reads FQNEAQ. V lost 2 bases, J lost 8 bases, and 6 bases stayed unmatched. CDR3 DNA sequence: TGTGCCAGCAGCTTATGGACAGGAGAGGAGCCCCAGCATTTT. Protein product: CASSLWTGEEPQHF.

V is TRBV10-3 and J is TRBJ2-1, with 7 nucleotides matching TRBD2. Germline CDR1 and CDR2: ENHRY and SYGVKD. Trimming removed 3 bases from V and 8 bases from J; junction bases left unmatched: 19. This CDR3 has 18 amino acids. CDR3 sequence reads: CAISDPDGAGSPRDEQFF. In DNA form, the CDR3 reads TGTGCCATCAGTGACCCCGATGGAGCGGGGTCCCCGAGGGATGAGCAGTTCTTC.

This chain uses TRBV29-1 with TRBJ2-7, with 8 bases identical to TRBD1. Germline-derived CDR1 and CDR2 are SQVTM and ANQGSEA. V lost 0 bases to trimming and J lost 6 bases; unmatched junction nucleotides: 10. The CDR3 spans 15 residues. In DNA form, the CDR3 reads TGCAGCGTTGAAGAGGTCCAGCAGGGGGCCCTCGAGCAGTACTTC. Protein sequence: CSVEEVQQGALEQYF.

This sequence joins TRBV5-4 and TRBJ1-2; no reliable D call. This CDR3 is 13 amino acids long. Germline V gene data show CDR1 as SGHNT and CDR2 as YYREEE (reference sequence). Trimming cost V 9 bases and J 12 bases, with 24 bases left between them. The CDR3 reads CATFTPGEGQDTF. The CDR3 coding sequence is TGTGCCACCTTTACCCCCGGAGAGGGCCAAGACACCTTC.

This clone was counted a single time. CDR3 protein: CASRDINGDLYEQYF. CDR3 DNA: TGTGCCAGCAGGGATATTAACGGAGACCTCTACGAGCAGTACTTC. This rearrangement joins TRBV2 to TRBJ2-7; no reliable D call. The CDR3 has 15 residues. Germline values: CDR1 SNHLY, CDR2 FYNNEI. The V end lost 6 bases, the J end lost 3 bases, and 18 bases lay between the germline ends.

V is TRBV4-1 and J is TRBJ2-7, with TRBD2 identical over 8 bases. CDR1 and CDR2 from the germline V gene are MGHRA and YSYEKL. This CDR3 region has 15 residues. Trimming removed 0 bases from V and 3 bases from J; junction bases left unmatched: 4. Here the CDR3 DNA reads TGCGCCAGCAGCCAAGATCGGCTAGCGGGCTACGAGCAGTACTTC. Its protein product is CASSQDRLAGYEQYF.

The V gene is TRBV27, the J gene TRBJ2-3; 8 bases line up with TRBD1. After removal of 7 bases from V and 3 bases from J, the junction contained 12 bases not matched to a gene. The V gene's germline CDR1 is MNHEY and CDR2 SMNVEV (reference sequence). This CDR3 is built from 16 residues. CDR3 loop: CASNRWRGQGTDTQYF. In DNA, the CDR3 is TGTGCCAGCAACCGATGGCGCGGACAGGGAACAGATACGCAGTATTTT.

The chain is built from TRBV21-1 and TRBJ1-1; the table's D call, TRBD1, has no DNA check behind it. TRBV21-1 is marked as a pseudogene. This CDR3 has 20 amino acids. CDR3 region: CASSKDSGVWQGLMNTEAFF. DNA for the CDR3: TGTGCCAGCAGCAAAGATAGTGGGGTGTGGCAGGGTCTCATGAACACTGAAGCTTTCTTT.

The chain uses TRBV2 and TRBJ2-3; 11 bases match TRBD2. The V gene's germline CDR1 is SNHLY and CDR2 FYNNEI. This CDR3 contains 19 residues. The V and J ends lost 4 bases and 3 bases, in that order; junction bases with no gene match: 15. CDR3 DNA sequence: TGTGCCAGCAGTGTTGGACAGGGACCTAGCGGGGGGTTAACAGATACGCAGTATTTT. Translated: CASSVGQGPSGGLTDTQYF.

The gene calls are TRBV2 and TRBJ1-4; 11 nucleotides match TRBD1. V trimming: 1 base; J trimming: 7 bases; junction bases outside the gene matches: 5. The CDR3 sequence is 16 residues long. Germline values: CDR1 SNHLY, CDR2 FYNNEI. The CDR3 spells CASSEVSGQGAEKLFF. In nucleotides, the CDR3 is TGTGCCAGCAGTGAAGTTTCAGGACAGGGGGCTGAAAAACTGTTTTTT.

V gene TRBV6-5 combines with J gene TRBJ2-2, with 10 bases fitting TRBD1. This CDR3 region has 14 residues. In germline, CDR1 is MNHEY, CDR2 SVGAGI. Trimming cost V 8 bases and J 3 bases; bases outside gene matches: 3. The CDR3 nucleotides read TGTGCCAGCGTCGACAGGGGGCACACCGGGGAGCTGTTTTTT. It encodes CASVDRGHTGELFF.

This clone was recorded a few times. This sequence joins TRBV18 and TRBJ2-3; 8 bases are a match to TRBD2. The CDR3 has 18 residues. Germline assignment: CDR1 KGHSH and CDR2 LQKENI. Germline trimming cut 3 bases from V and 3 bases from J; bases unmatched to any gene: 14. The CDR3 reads CASSPLVPVAGGTDTQYF. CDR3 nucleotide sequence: TGTGCCAGCTCACCGCTGGTGCCCGTTGCGGGGGGAACAGATACGCAGTATTTT.

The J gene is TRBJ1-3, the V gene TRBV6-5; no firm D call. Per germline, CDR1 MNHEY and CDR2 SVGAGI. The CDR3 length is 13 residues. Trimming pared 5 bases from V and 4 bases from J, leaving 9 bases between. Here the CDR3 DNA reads TGTGCCAGCAGTGAGGCTTGGGGAAACACCATATATTTT. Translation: CASSEAWGNTIYF.

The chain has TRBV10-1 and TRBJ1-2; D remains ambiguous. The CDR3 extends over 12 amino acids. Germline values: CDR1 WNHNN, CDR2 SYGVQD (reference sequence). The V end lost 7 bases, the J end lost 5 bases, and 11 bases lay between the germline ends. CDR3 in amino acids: CASMRLPYGYTF. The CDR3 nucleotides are TGCGCCAGCATGAGACTCCCGTATGGCTACACCTTC.

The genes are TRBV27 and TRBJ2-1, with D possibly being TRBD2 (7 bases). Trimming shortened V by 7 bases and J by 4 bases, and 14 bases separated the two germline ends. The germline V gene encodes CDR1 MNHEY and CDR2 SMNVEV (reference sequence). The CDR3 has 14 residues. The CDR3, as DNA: TGTGCCAGCAAGGCGGGGGCCTCGTACAATGAGCAGTTCTTC. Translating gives CASKAGASYNEQFF.

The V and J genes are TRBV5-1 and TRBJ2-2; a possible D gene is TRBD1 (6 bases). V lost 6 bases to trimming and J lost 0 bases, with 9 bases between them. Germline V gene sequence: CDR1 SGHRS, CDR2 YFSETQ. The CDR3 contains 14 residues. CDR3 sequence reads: CASMDRSNTGELFF. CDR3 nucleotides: TGCGCCAGCATGGACAGATCGAACACCGGGGAGCTGTTTTTT.

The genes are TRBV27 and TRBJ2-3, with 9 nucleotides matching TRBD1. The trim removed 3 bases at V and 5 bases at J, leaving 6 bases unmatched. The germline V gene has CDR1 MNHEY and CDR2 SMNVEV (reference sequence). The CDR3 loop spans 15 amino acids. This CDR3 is CASSFFPTGGDTQYF. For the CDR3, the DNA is TGTGCCAGCAGTTTCTTTCCGACAGGGGGAGATACGCAGTATTTT.

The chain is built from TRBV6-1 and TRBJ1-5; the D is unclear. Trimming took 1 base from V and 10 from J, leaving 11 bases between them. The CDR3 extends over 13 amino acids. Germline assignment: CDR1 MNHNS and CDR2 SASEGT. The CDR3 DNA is TGTGCCAGCAGTGAAGGGGAATCGGGACCCCAGCATTTT. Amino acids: CASSEGESGPQHF.

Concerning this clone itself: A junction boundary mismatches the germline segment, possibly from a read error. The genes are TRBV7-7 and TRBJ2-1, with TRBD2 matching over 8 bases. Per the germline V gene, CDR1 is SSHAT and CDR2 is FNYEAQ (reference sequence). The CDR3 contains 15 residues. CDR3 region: CASSLRLAHEDEQFF. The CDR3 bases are TGTGCTAGCAGCTTAAGACTAGCGCATGAGGATGAGCAGTTCTTC.

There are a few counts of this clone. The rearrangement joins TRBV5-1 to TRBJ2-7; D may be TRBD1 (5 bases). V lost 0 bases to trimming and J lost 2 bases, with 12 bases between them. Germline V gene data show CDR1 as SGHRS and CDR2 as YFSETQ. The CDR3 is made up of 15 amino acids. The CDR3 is CASSLVPGIPYEQYF. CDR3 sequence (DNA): TGCGCCAGCAGCTTGGTGCCAGGGATCCCCTACGAGCAGTACTTC.

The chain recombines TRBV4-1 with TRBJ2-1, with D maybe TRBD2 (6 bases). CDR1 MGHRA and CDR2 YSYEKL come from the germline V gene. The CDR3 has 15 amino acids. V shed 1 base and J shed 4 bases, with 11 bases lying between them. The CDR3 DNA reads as TGCGCCAGCAGCCAAGTTGGACTACCATACAATGAGCAGTTCTTC. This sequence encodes CASSQVGLPYNEQFF.

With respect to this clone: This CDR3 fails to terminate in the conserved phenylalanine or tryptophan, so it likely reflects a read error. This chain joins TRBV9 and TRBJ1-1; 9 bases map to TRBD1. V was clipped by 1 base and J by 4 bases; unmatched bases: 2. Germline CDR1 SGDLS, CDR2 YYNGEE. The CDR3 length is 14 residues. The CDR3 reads CASSVTGGFTEAFL. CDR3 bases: TGTGCCAGCAGCGTAACAGGGGGCTTCACTGAAGCTTTCCTT.

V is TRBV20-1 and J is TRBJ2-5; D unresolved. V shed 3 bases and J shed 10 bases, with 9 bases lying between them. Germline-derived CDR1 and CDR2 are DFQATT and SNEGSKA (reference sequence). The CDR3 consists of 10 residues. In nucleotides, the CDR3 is TGCAGTGCTAGGTCGGGTGACCAGTACTTC. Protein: CSARSGDQYF.

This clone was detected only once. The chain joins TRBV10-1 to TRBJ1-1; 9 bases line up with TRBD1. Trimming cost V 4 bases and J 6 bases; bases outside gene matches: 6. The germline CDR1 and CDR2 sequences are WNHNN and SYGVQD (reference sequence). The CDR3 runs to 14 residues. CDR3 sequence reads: CASSGQQGASEAFF. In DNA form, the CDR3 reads TGCGCCAGCAGTGGACAACAGGGGGCCTCTGAAGCTTTCTTT.

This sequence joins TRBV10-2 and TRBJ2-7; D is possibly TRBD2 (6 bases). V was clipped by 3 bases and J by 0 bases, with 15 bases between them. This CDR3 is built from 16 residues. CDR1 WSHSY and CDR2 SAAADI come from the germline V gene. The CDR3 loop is CASSEENRGSSYEQYF. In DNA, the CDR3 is TGCGCCAGCAGTGAAGAGAATCGGGGGAGCTCCTACGAGCAGTACTTC.

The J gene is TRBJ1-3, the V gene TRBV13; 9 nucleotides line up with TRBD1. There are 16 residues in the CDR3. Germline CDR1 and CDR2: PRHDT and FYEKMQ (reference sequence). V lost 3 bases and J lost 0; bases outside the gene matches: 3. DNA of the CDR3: TGTGCCAGCAGCTTTGGGACAGGGACCTCTGGAAACACCATATATTTT. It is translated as CASSFGTGTSGNTIYF.